The clone carrying this TCR beta chain has only a few counts. Its antigen remains unknown. The data stem from a study of blood T cells in healthy people across ages. Overall study findings and caveats: CMV status of donors was unknown, possibly confounding expanded clonotype changes. Estimates based on one million T cells were treated as lower bounds.

A sample-barcoded 5' primer and a J-beta primer mix were used in a second PCR of about 7 to 12 cycles. Every cDNA molecule carried a tag from a template-switch adaptor bearing 12 random nucleotides. TCRdb reprocessed the 5' RACE reads with MiXCR, giving one entry per CDR3 protein. The sample shows about 620,000 distinct CDR3 sequences, over 40% of them seen only once. The sequencing sample was made of blood. This clonotype was obtained from a woman aged 80 or over in good health.

The CDR3 region has the DNA TGTGCCAGCAGCCAAGTGCGGGACAGGGTTTCACCCCTCCACTTT. It translates to CASSQVRDRVSPLHF. The J gene is TRBJ1-6, the V gene TRBV14; 9 bases line up with TRBD1. V lost 1 base, J lost 9 bases, and 4 bases stayed unmatched. This CDR3 is built from 15 residues. Germline CDR1 is SGHDN and CDR2 is FVKESK.